This is a list of T cell receptor beta chains from one sample in a study of early stage breast cancer tumors. Repertoires were generated with immunoSEQ multiplex PCR, while TCRdb's copy carries only in-frame clones and drops some. The sample lists about 36,000 clones; over 70% were seen once. Sequencing input: blood. The receptors here all came from a person between 55 and 69 years old with breast cancer. Both conserved end residues are part of each CDR3. The D gene is left open where the match is weak. Clone size is shown for a subset of rows, as once, few, many or a class of expanded clone.

clone_size	j_call	v_call	d_call	cdr3_nt	cdr3_aa
once	TRBJ2-5	TRBV5-1	TRBD2	TGCGCCAGCACCCTGGGGGGGACTAGAAGTCCCCAGTACTTC	CASTLGGTRSPQYF
.	TRBJ1-3	TRBV15	.	TGTGCCACCAGGATTACAAGGGGAAACACCATATATTTT	CATRITRGNTIYF
.	TRBJ1-5	TRBV6-1	.	TGTGCCAGCAGTGAAACTGGGGGATCTAGCAATCAGCCCCAGCATTTT	CASSETGGSSNQPQHF
.	TRBJ2-1	TRBV7-2	.	TGTGCCAGCAGCCAAGAGGTGGGGAATGAGCAGTTCTTC	CASSQEVGNEQFF
.	TRBJ1-1	TRBV5-1	.	TGCGCCAGCAGCTTTATAGGGGACACTGAAGCTTTCTTT	CASSFIGDTEAFF
.	TRBJ2-7	TRBV7-2	TRBD1	TGTGCCAGCAGCTCCCCAGGGGGCGGGTCCTACGAGCAGTACTTC	CASSSPGGGSYEQYF
few	TRBJ1-2	TRBV10-3	.	TGTGCCATCAGTGAGGGGGACTATGGCTACACCTTC	CAISEGDYGYTF
once	TRBJ1-5	TRBV6-4	TRBD1	TGTGCCAGCATCGACCCAGGACAGGGGTTGAACCAGCCCCAGCATTTT	CASIDPGQGLNQPQHF
once	TRBJ1-6	TRBV30	TRBD1	TGTGCCTGGGGACAGGGTGGAAATTCACCCCTCCACTTT	CAWGQGGNSPLHF
once	TRBJ2-5	TRBV2	.	TGTGCCAGCAGTGGGGGAGGAGAGACCCAGTACTTC	CASSGGGETQYF
.	TRBJ1-5	TRBV6-1	TRBD1	TGTGCCAGCAGTGACAGGACAGGGCTTATGAGCAATCAGCCCCAGCATTTT	CASSDRTGLMSNQPQHF
few	TRBJ1-1	TRBV9	.	TGTGCCAGCAGCCCCCGGCTCACCAACACTGAAGCTTTCTTT	CASSPRLTNTEAFF
.	TRBJ1-1	TRBV28	.	TGTGCCAGCAGTTCGAAGAACCAGAATGAAGCTTTCTTT	CASSSKNQNEAFF
.	TRBJ2-1	TRBV19	.	TGTGCCACTCGATCGGTCCTCAACAATGAGCAGTTCTTC	CATRSVLNNEQFF
.	TRBJ2-7	TRBV9	.	TGTGCCAGCAGCGTCCCAGGGAAGAACGAGCAGTACTTC	CASSVPGKNEQYF
few	TRBJ1-2	TRBV6-4	.	TGTGCCAGCAGTGACTCACGGGGTACTGGCTACACCTTC	CASSDSRGTGYTF
.	TRBJ1-2	TRBV4-2	TRBD1	TGTGCCAGCAGCCAAGACGCCGCGACAGGGGGCCAAAGCCTCTATGGCTACACCTTC	CASSQDAATGGQSLYGYTF
.	TRBJ2-1	TRBV10-3	TRBD2	TGTGCCATCAGTGAGTCGGGACTAGCGGGAGGATACAATGAGCAGTTCTTC	CAISESGLAGGYNEQFF
.	TRBJ1-2	TRBV4-1	TRBD1	TGCGCCAGCAGCCAAGATCTGGGAGGGGGCGAAATCAACTATGGCTACACCTTC	CASSQDLGGGEINYGYTF
.	TRBJ2-2	TRBV21-1	.	TGTGCCAGCCCAGATGGGTCCTTCACCGGGGAGCTGTTTTTT	CASPDGSFTGELFF
.	TRBJ1-2	TRBV28	.	TGTGCCAGCAGCCTGGTACAGGGTGGGTATGGCTACACCTTC	CASSLVQGGYGYTF
.	TRBJ1-1	TRBV6-5	.	TGTGCCAGCAGTTACTCGGAGAGCAGCATTACTGAAGCTTTCTTT	CASSYSESSITEAFF
.	TRBJ1-2	TRBV5-5	.	TGTGCCAGCAGCACCGGCCAGGGGCTCTATGGCTACACCTTC	CASSTGQGLYGYTF
.	TRBJ1-2	TRBV28	.	TGTGCCAGCAGGATGATTAACTATGGCTACACCTTC	CASRMINYGYTF
.	TRBJ2-3	TRBV10-1	.	TGCGCCAGCAGTGAAGGCCCCATGCGGGGGCCGAGCACAGATACGCAGTATTTT	CASSEGPMRGPSTDTQYF
.	TRBJ1-3	TRBV5-1	TRBD1	TGCGCCAGCAGCTTTGACAGGGGGGCAGGAAACACCATATATTTT	CASSFDRGAGNTIYF